This T cell receptor beta chain was captured by sequencing in a study of shared clonotypes between healthy human individuals (dated by TCRdb to the early 2020s). For the study in its entirety: The cohort included a few men and a couple of women between 18 and 49 years of age. Per donor, three plates each were used for CD4 naive and CD4 memory, two for CD8 naive, and one for CD8 memory. To increase sequencing depth and limit assay-specific biases, different laboratories used diverse techniques to prepare libraries and sequence TCR repertoires. Each donor's leukapheresis produced roughly between roughly 0.94 and 9.5 billion PBMCs. The study deeply sequenced blood TCR repertoires of 5 or 6 healthy adults to estimate repertoire size and the extent of clonotype sharing between individuals. Broad study findings and their caveats: The small number of donors limited the genetic and exposure-history diversity represented. Rarefaction of sorted-subset datasets indicated incomplete sequencing despite the large sequencing depth. Sampling was limited to blood, and TCR repertoires in tissue likely differ from TCR repertoires in blood. Larger estimated clonotype richness was generally found for naive subsets than for memory subsets. Pairwise subsampling led to the expectation that sequencing depth would affect the degree of clonotype sharing among donors. Compared with non-shared clonotypes, the clonotypes found in all four sorted-subset donors had higher generation probabilities. When a few donors were compared, the shared fraction of clonotypes was about 5% for naive CD4, over 3% for naive CD8, more than 2% for memory CD4, and 0.4% for memory CD8.

Via the germline V gene, CDR1 is SGHRS and CDR2 YFSETQ. At the junction V is shortened by 4 bases and J by 8 bases, with 12 bases in between. The CDR3, cysteine through phenylalanine, is 13 amino acids long. The entry retains the CDR3 DNA only, 39 bases that are in frame from base 1. Using the deep immunoSEQ assay, TCR CDR3 regions were amplified from genomic DNA by multiplex PCR. Extracted genomic DNA from each cell subset was spread evenly across all wells of several immunoSEQ 96-well plates, with each plate serving as a replicate. Each replicate PCR for sorted subsets received about 0.2 ug genomic DNA, equal to tens of thousands of T cell genomes. Purified libraries were measured with a Qubit 3.0 fluorometer, size-checked on a Bioanalyzer 2100, and measured again with the KAPA Library Quantification kit. Every immunoSEQ 96-well plate was sequenced on a separate single-read 150-cycle Illumina NextSeq 550 flow cell. The source study handled its data this way. Because only junctional sequences without quality scores were contained in the immunoSEQ output, filtering matching that applied to full-length reads could not be performed. To assign V/J genes and CDR3, sequences were annotated against IMGT germline references using PyIR, a Python wrapper for IgBLAST v1.9. Reads were filtered out if the reads had weak V/J assignments (E-value above 1e-6), no CDR3, stop codons, out-of-frame junctions, or ambiguous translated residues. V3J clonotypes were defined as sequences sharing an identical inferred V gene, J gene, and CDR3 amino acid sequence. The percentage overlap between two repertoires was calculated by dividing the number of shared unique clonotypes by the size of the smaller repertoire. Three approaches were used to assess repertoire richness: RTK rarefaction, the Chao1 estimator, and Recon v2.1 estimates of unobserved clonotypes. Generation probabilities were computed with OLGA for all TCRbeta clonotypes obtained by the gDNA method from several donors. In TCRdb, the immuneACCESS table is reduced to in-frame sequences with V and J assigned. These tables do not hold every clone; where another copy was compared, an unresolved V gene accounts for under half, and the others remain unexplained. V and J calls and clone size are given by that table; D and trimming were obtained from the DNA. For this sample the table gives 850,000 to 1,200,000 clones, of which around 75% were detected only once. The ten largest account for over 1.3% of the sample.

The donors were healthy, HIV-negative adults with no recently reported acute infections or vaccinations. All donors were Caucasian adults living in Nashville, Tennessee, USA. CD4+ T cells were enriched by magnetic negative selection; naive cells were then positively selected on CD45RA, and the negative fraction formed the memory subset. Blood was obtained by leukapheresis, after which PBMCs were separated by Ficoll-Histopaque density gradient centrifugation and cryopreserved in liquid nitrogen vapor phase. Analytical flow cytometry was used to check the purity and quantity of each magnetically sorted T cell population. Each sorted fraction had its genomic DNA isolated and then quantified by UV absorbance on a Nanodrop 2000c. About this clone itself: Its antigen has not been determined. Base qualities were left out, and no much larger clone turns up one base away.

Recombination connected TRBV5-1 to TRBJ1-4; the D gene cannot be resolved reliably. What was sequenced was memory CD4+ T cells sorted from blood. The intended sense of this specimen's cell subset or site label: CD45RA-negative fraction. The sequence derives from a man aged 18 to 29 in good health. The CDR3 region reads CASSPGPEEKLFF. The DNA reads TGCGCCAGCAGCCCTGGTCCGGAGGAAAAACTGTTTTTT. Reference TRBV5-1 and TRBJ1-4 genes cover what lies past the CDR3, so the full variable domain is KAGVTQTPRYLIKTRGQQVTLSCSPISGHRSVSWYQQTPGQGLQFLFEYFSETQRNKGNFPGRFSGRQFSNSRSEMNVSTLELGDSALYLCASSPGPEEKLFFGSGTQLSVL.